This T cell receptor beta chain appears in the sequencing data of a study of cytomegalovirus exposure and HLA in healthy donors. Study-level background: Across 300 to 400 genotyped donors, 81% landed in the Caucasian-associated ancestry cluster. Study-wide results and caveats: Beyond CMV serostatus, there was no information to go on about immune exposure. Researchers reported in a later analysis that a missense DCLRE1C variant was tied to TCR beta V- and J-gene trimming. When analyzed later, the rates of TCR association showed variation by HLA locus, with DRB1 the most and HLA-C the fewest.

Remarks on this clone: Its antigen is unknown.

The CDR3 length is 13 residues. Trimming took off 5 bases at V and 8 bases at J, with 13 bases between the two ends. Germline CDR1 is SNHLY and CDR2 is FYNNEI. Primers for the PCR totalled 60 Vbeta and 13 Jbeta. Some clones are missing from TCRdb's copy, which holds only in-frame ones; the method was immunoSEQ multiplex PCR. This sample has some 100,000 clones, with nearly 70% found just once. The V call is TRBV2, the J call TRBJ2-4; weak D call: TRBD2 (5 bases). The source material was PBMCs. This TCR was sampled from a woman in her sixties or seventies in good health and CMV-seropositive. The CDR3 loop reads CASSTNGDYIQYF. In DNA, the CDR3 is TGTGCCAGCAGTACCAACGGGGATTACATTCAGTACTTC.